These 30 T cell receptor beta chains were sequenced from one sample in a study of blood T cell repertoires in COVID-19. Sequencing was performed with immunoSEQ multiplex PCR; in TCRdb, only in-frame clones are kept and a portion is missing. The data hold fewer than 450,000 clones, with around 90% observed a single time. Source material: PBMCs or T cells enriched from blood (not recorded which). The receptor set was obtained from a man in his late teens or twenties who had recovered from COVID-19.

The chain combines TRBV25-1 with TRBJ1-5; D might be TRBD1 (5 bases). V was shortened by 6 bases and J by 6 bases, with 12 bases between the two germline ends. The germline V gene has CDR1 MGHDK and CDR2 SYGVNS. The CDR3 loop spans 13 amino acids. The CDR3 loop is CASSRDYSQPQHF. The CDR3 region has the DNA TGTGCCAGCAGCCGGGACTACAGTCAGCCCCAGCATTTT.

This sequence joins TRBV9 and TRBJ1-2; the D gene is possibly TRBD1 (6 bases). The CDR3 contains 14 residues. Germline lookup yields CDR1 SGDLS and CDR2 YYNGEE. V was cut by 3 bases and J by 7 bases, with 16 bases left in between. CDR3 residues: CASSGDRWGLGYTF. The CDR3 DNA sequence: TGTGCCAGCAGCGGCGACAGGTGGGGCCTTGGCTACACCTTC.

J is TRBJ1-5 and V is TRBV28, with 7 bases that match TRBD1. This CDR3 has 12 residues. The germline V gene has CDR1 MDHEN and CDR2 SYDVKM. V shed 7 bases, J shed 9 bases, and the junction held 6 bases outside the gene matches. CDR3 DNA: TGTGCCAGCAAGACGGACAGGCCGCCCCAGCATTTT. This encodes CASKTDRPPQHF.

This clone was counted between two and nine times. This chain uses TRBV6-5 with TRBJ1-4; weak D call: TRBD1 (5 bases). CDR1 and CDR2 from the germline V gene are MNHEY and SVGAGI. The V end lost 4 bases, the J end lost 6 bases, and 18 bases lay between the germline ends. CDR3 length: 16 amino acids. The CDR3 sequence: CASSSLPGMEYEKLFF. CDR3 DNA: TGTGCCAGCAGTTCCCTACCAGGGATGGAGTATGAAAAACTGTTTTTT.

This chain uses TRBV27 with TRBJ2-7, with 9 bases that match TRBD2. With V trimmed by 1 base and J by 5 bases, 3 bases remained unmatched. CDR3 length: 14 amino acids. Germline-derived CDR1 and CDR2 are MNHEY and SMNVEV (reference sequence). The DNA for the CDR3 is TGTGCCAGCAGTTTATTGGCTAGCGGGGACGAGCAGTACTTC. Translation gives CASSLLASGDEQYF.

The chain links TRBV19 to TRBJ1-3; 7 bases map to TRBD1. The J segment lost 0 bases and the V segment lost 9 bases, leaving 8 bases of the junction unmatched. The germline V gene has CDR1 LNHDA and CDR2 SQIVND (reference sequence). This CDR3 has 15 residues. The CDR3 nucleotides are TGTGCCAGCGCCAGGGGGGATTTCTCTGGAAACACCATATATTTT. Protein product: CASARGDFSGNTIYF.

CDR3 nucleotide sequence: TGTGCCAGCAGCCCCGGGACAGGGTTTGCACCCCTCCACTTT. Translation gives CASSPGTGFAPLHF. The V and J genes are TRBV7-3 and TRBJ1-6; the match to TRBD1 covers 9 bases. After removal of 5 bases from V and 11 bases from J, the junction contained 7 bases not matched to a gene. This CDR3 is 14 amino acids long. The germline V gene encodes CDR1 SGHTA and CDR2 FQGTGA.

The J gene is TRBJ2-7, the V gene TRBV2, with 11 bases lining up with TRBD2. Germline lookup yields CDR1 SNHLY and CDR2 FYNNEI. V shed 2 bases, J shed 9 bases, and the junction held 6 bases outside the gene matches. The CDR3 is made up of 14 amino acids. The CDR3 spells CASSESSGRYGQYF. The DNA for the CDR3 is TGTGCCAGCAGTGAATCTAGCGGGAGGTATGGGCAGTACTTC.

J is TRBJ1-1 and V is TRBV28, with 10 nucleotides matching TRBD1. V was pared by 6 bases and J by 5 bases, with 9 bases of the junction left unmatched. The V gene's germline CDR1 is MDHEN and CDR2 SYDVKM. The CDR3 runs 15 residues. CDR3 bases: TGTGCCAGCAGGCCCCGGACAGGGGGGAGGACTGAAGCTTTCTTT. This codes for CASRPRTGGRTEAFF. The variable domain in full, with the rest retrieved from reference TRBV28 and TRBJ1-1, is DVKVTQSSRYLVKRTGEKVFLECVQDMDHENMFWYRQDPGLGLRLIYFSYDVKMKEKGDIPEGYSVSREKKERFSLILESASTNQTSMYLCASRPRTGGRTEAFFGQGTRLTVV.

This clone came up a few times. The chain links TRBV6-2 or TRBV6-3 to TRBJ1-5; perhaps TRBD1 as D (5 bases). This CDR3 comprises 15 residues. Germline CDR1 reads MNHEY; CDR2 reads SVGEGT. Trimming removed 4 bases from V and 1 base from J, with 11 bases in between. The CDR3 nucleotides are TGTGCCAGCAGTTTAACAGGAAACAGCAATCAGCCCCAGCATTTT. This translates into CASSLTGNSNQPQHF.

The chain is built from TRBV10-1 and TRBJ1-1; the D is unclear. The CDR3 consists of 14 residues. Per the germline V gene, CDR1 is WNHNN and CDR2 is SYGVQD (reference sequence). Trimming removed 6 bases at V and 1 base at J, with 12 bases between. CDR3 nucleotides: TGCGCCAGCAGCCAAAATGCAGGGAACACTGAAGCTTTCTTT. The encoded protein is CASSQNAGNTEAFF.

The V call is TRBV10-1, the J call TRBJ2-5, with D tentatively TRBD1 (6 bases). Trimming left V 2 bases short and J 4 bases short, with 14 bases between. CDR1 and CDR2 (germline): WNHNN, SYGVQD (reference sequence). This CDR3 is built from 15 residues. CDR3 amino acids: CASSETGRGAETQYF. In nucleotides, the CDR3 is TGCGCCAGCAGTGAGACGGGCAGGGGTGCAGAGACCCAGTACTTC.

The chain is built from TRBV5-5 and TRBJ2-6, with 9 bases matching TRBD1. The CDR3 extends over 16 amino acids. Germline values: CDR1 SGHKS, CDR2 YYEKEE (reference sequence). Trimming cost V 4 bases and J 0 bases; bases outside gene matches: 2. DNA of the CDR3: TGTGCCAGCAGCAGGACAGGGGTCTCTGGGGCCAACGTCCTGACTTTC. The encoded protein is CASSRTGVSGANVLTF.

The chain links TRBV11-2 to TRBJ2-3, with a possible D match to TRBD2 (6 bases). The germline V and J ends were trimmed by 2 bases and 0 bases, with 12 bases remaining between them. The CDR3 length is 16 residues. Germline CDR1 SGHAT, CDR2 FQNNGV. In DNA, the CDR3 is TGTGCCAGCAGCTTATTCGGCGGGACTAGCACAGATACGCAGTATTTT. It codes for CASSLFGGTSTDTQYF.

The rearrangement links TRBV4-1 to TRBJ2-7; a weak D match, TRBD1 (5 bases). V lost 1 base and J lost 5, with 12 bases in between. Germline V gene sequence: CDR1 MGHRA, CDR2 YSYEKL. The CDR3 is 14 residues long. CDR3 residues: CASSQVGIRDEQYF. Here the CDR3 DNA reads TGCGCCAGCAGCCAAGTAGGGATCAGGGACGAGCAGTACTTC.

This clone was seen just once. The rearrangement uses TRBV3-1 (or the pseudogene TRBV3-2) and TRBJ2-5; TRBD2 aligns across 9 bases. J was trimmed by 1 base and V by 4 bases; bases with no gene match: 4. The CDR3 is made up of 15 amino acids. Germline V gene data show CDR1 as LGHDT and CDR2 as YNNKEL (reference sequence). The DNA for the CDR3 is TGTGCCAGCAGCCGTAGACTAGCGGCCCAAGAGACCCAGTACTTC. It specifies CASSRRLAAQETQYF.

The chain has TRBV4-1 and TRBJ1-2; D gene unclear. Trimming cost V 0 bases and J 2 bases, with 16 bases left between them. Germline V CDR1 and CDR2: MGHRA, YSYEKL. This CDR3 is built from 17 residues. DNA for the CDR3: TGCGCCAGCAGCCAAGAGAGTGGAGGGAACGGAAACTATGGCTACACCTTC. It is translated as CASSQESGGNGNYGYTF.

This rearrangement joins TRBV2 to TRBJ1-3, with D possibly TRBD1 on 5 matching bases. The CDR3 has 12 residues. CDR1 is SNHLY and CDR2 is FYNNEI in the germline V gene. Trimming removed 8 bases at V and 7 bases at J, with 12 bases between. As DNA, the CDR3 is TGTGCCAGCGGGGGGACTTCGAACACCATATATTTT. Protein: CASGGTSNTIYF.

In DNA, the CDR3 is TGTGCCAGCAGCACCCGGGACAGGGACACCGGGGAGCTGTTTTTT. Encoded protein: CASSTRDRDTGELFF. The chain carries TRBV5-6 and TRBJ2-2, with TRBD1 matching 9 bases. CDR1 and CDR2 from the germline V gene are SGHDT and YYEEEE. The CDR3 loop spans 15 amino acids. The V and J ends lost 4 bases and 3 bases, in that order; junction bases with no gene match: 4.

The rearrangement links TRBV29-1 to TRBJ2-3; 13 bases are a match to TRBD2. This CDR3 has 17 amino acids. The germline CDR1 and CDR2 sequences are SQVTM and ANQGSEA. The trim removed 6 bases at V and 1 base at J, leaving 10 bases unmatched. CDR3: CSVRGLAGEGGTDTQYF. CDR3 coding DNA: TGCAGCGTGCGAGGACTAGCGGGAGAGGGGGGCACAGATACGCAGTATTTT.

This sequence joins TRBV7-2 and TRBJ2-1; TRBD2 might be the D (5 bases). The V and J ends lost 11 bases and 7 bases respectively, with 18 bases between them. CDR3 size: 13 residues. Germline CDR1 and CDR2: SGHTA and FQGNSA. CDR3 protein: CASKMLWENEQFF. CDR3 coding DNA: TGTGCCTCTAAAATGCTTTGGGAGAATGAGCAGTTCTTC. Variable domain in full (rest from reference TRBV7-2 and TRBJ2-1): GAGVSQSPSNKVTEKGKDVELRCDPISGHTALYWYRQSLGQGLEFLIYFQGNSAPDKSGLPSDRFSAERTGGSVSTLTIQRTQQEDSAVYLCASKMLWENEQFFGPGTRLTVL.

This chain joins TRBV6-5 and TRBJ1-2; D is perhaps TRBD1 (5 bases). The V and J ends lost 9 bases and 4 bases respectively, with 18 bases between them. The CDR3 is 14 residues long. CDR1 and CDR2 (germline): MNHEY, SVGAGI. CDR3 loop: CASRGAPEPYGYTF. Here the CDR3 DNA reads TGTGCCAGTCGTGGGGCTCCCGAGCCCTATGGCTACACCTTC.

This sequence joins TRBV20-1 and TRBJ1-1, with a tentative D call TRBD1 (6 bases). The V gene lost 7 bases and the J gene lost 6 bases, with 12 bases spanning the gap. This CDR3 region has 11 residues. Germline CDR1 DFQATT, CDR2 SNEGSKA (reference sequence). The CDR3 sequence is CSGTDGSEAFF. The CDR3 DNA follows: TGCAGTGGGACAGACGGTTCTGAAGCTTTCTTT.

CDR3 region: CASSLTKNRDNSPLHF. The CDR3 DNA sequence: TGTGCCAGCAGCCTAACGAAGAACAGGGATAATTCACCCCTCCACTTT. The rearrangement joins TRBV11-2 to TRBJ1-6; possible D gene TRBD1, 6 bases. Deletions cut 5 bases from V and 5 bases from J, with 16 bases between. This CDR3 contains 16 residues. The germline V gene encodes CDR1 SGHAT and CDR2 FQNNGV.

The CDR3: CSASYRGADTQYF. CDR3 DNA sequence: TGCAGTGCTAGTTACAGGGGGGCAGATACGCAGTATTTT. The chain recombines TRBV20-1 with TRBJ2-3, with 8 bases aligning to TRBD1. V lost 3 bases and J lost 4; bases outside the gene matches: 3. Germline V lookup: CDR1 DFQATT, CDR2 SNEGSKA (reference sequence). The CDR3 contains 13 residues.

This clone was recorded once. V usage is TRBV5-1 and J usage is TRBJ1-2, with 11 nucleotides matching TRBD1. Germline CDR1 reads SGHRS; CDR2 reads YFSETQ. The V gene end was trimmed by 7 bases and the J gene end by 0 bases; junction bases not matched to a gene: 8. This CDR3 contains 16 residues. The chain's CDR3 is CASGPGQGGTNYGYTF. The CDR3 DNA is TGCGCCAGCGGGCCGGGACAGGGGGGAACTAACTATGGCTACACCTTC.

CDR3 region: CASSEAPGQGKYQPQHF. For the CDR3, the DNA is TGTGCCAGCAGTGAAGCGCCAGGACAGGGGAAGTATCAGCCCCAGCATTTT. V usage is TRBV6-1 and J usage is TRBJ1-5, with TRBD1 identical over 9 bases. The trim removed 0 bases at V and 5 bases at J, leaving 8 bases unmatched. Per the germline V gene, CDR1 is MNHNS and CDR2 is SASEGT. CDR3 size: 17 residues.

The chain carries TRBV3-1 (or the pseudogene TRBV3-2) and TRBJ2-6; D possibly corresponds to TRBD2 (5 bases). Per germline, CDR1 LGHDT and CDR2 YNNKEL (reference sequence). Deletions cut 1 base from V and 10 bases from J, with 11 bases between. This CDR3 is 14 amino acids long. The CDR3 spells CASSQVPGLNVLTF. CDR3 DNA sequence: TGTGCCAGCAGCCAAGTACCGGGATTGAACGTCCTGACTTTC.

This clone is a singleton in its sample. The gene calls are TRBV7-9 and TRBJ1-1; unclear D gene. The CDR3 has 15 amino acids. The V gene's germline CDR1 is SEHNR and CDR2 FQNEAQ (reference sequence). Trimming took off 5 bases at V and 1 base at J, with 14 bases between the two ends. CDR3 sequence: CASSLLGRKNTEAFF. DNA of the CDR3: TGTGCCAGCAGCCTACTAGGACGGAAGAACACTGAAGCTTTCTTT.

This chain uses TRBV3-1 (or the pseudogene TRBV3-2) with TRBJ1-1, with unresolved D. Deletions cut 4 bases from V and 0 bases from J, with 12 bases between. Germline V gives CDR1 LGHDT, CDR2 YNNKEL (reference sequence). This CDR3 comprises 15 residues. This CDR3 is CASSPLTKMNTEAFF. The CDR3, as DNA: TGTGCCAGCAGCCCTCTGACAAAAATGAACACTGAAGCTTTCTTT.